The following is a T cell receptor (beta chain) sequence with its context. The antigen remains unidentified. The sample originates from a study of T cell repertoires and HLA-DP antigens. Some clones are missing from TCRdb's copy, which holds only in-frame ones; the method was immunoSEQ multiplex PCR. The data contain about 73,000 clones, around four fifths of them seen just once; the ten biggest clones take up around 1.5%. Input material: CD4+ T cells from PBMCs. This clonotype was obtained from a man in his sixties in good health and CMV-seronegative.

The CDR3 DNA sequence: TGTGCCAGCAGCTTGGGGCAGGGGAACAATCAGCCCCAGCATTTT. Translating gives CASSLGQGNNQPQHF. V and J are TRBV5-8 and TRBJ1-5; D is perhaps TRBD1 (6 bases). Germline V gives CDR1 SGHTS, CDR2 YDEGEE. Trimming removed 0 bases from V and 3 bases from J, with 10 bases in between. The CDR3 consists of 15 residues.